One and the same sample provided the 17 T cell receptor beta chains below, sequenced in a study of Graves' ophthalmopathy and Graves' hyperthyroidism. RNA transcripts provided the template for amplifying TCR beta CDR3 regions. HTBI primers primed a first-round RT-PCR, and a second-round multiplex PCR followed. MiXCR, applied by TCRdb to the multiplex PCR reads, yields one record per CDR3 protein. The sample contains 1 million to 1.3 million distinct CDR3 sequences, less than 45% of which appear only once. Source material: peripheral blood or thyroid tissue (not recorded which). These receptors originate from an adult man with Graves' hyperthyroidism.

The sample holds a few counts of this clonotype. The V and J genes are TRBV29-1 and TRBJ2-5; 8 nucleotides align to TRBD2. This CDR3 is 14 amino acids long. The V gene's germline CDR1 is SQVTM and CDR2 ANQGSEA. V lost 4 bases, J lost 5 bases, and 9 bases stayed unmatched. CDR3 sequence: CSVAGTRDLETQYF. For the CDR3, the DNA is TGCAGCGTTGCAGGGACTAGGGATTTGGAGACCCAGTACTTC.

This clonotype was picked up a small number of times. The gene calls are TRBV15 and TRBJ2-2; perhaps TRBD2 as D (5 bases). V was trimmed by 10 bases and J by 1 base, leaving 16 bases between them. Germline CDR1 and CDR2: LNHNV and YYDKDF (reference sequence). The CDR3 covers 15 residues. The CDR3 DNA sequence: TGTGCCATGGACTGCGAGAAAAAGAACACCGGGGAGCTGTTTTTT. This sequence encodes CAMDCEKKNTGELFF.

Ten or more counts support this clonotype. This chain uses TRBV10-3 with TRBJ2-3; possible D gene TRBD1, 6 bases. The V end lost 7 bases, the J end lost 5 bases, and 10 bases lay between the germline ends. The CDR3 spans 12 residues. Germline CDR1 ENHRY, CDR2 SYGVKD. CDR3 region: CAITQGQDTQYF. In DNA form, the CDR3 reads TGTGCCATCACCCAGGGACAAGATACGCAGTATTTT.

This clonotype was seen at least ten times. V and J are TRBV6-5 and TRBJ1-2; D is perhaps TRBD1 (6 bases). Germline CDR1 reads MNHEY; CDR2 reads SVGAGI. The V end was cut by 4 bases, the J end by 4 bases, with 16 bases between. CDR3 length: 15 amino acids. CDR3 coding DNA: TGTGCCAGCAGTTCCTTACAGGGTGGAGGCTATGGCTACACCTTC. Protein sequence: CASSSLQGGGYGYTF.

This clonotype was seen repeatedly, ten times or more. The chain is built from TRBV5-1 and TRBJ2-7, with D possibly matching TRBD2 (7 bases). The CDR3 is made up of 16 amino acids. V lost 3 bases and J 4 bases, leaving 20 bases between the germline ends. Germline V gene sequence: CDR1 SGHRS, CDR2 YFSETQ. The DNA of the CDR3 is TGCGCCAGCAGCTCGGTAACAGGACAGCGGGGATACGAGCAGTACTTC. This gives the protein CASSSVTGQRGYEQYF.

The V gene is TRBV10-3, the J gene TRBJ1-1; unclear D gene. CDR1 and CDR2 from the germline V gene are ENHRY and SYGVKD. The CDR3 consists of 13 residues. V was shortened by 3 bases and J by 6 bases, with 11 bases between the two germline ends. For the CDR3, the DNA is TGTGCCATCAGTGAAGTTTCTCGCGCTGAAGCTTTCTTT. This encodes CAISEVSRAEAFF.

The V and J genes are TRBV6-5 and TRBJ1-4, with D perhaps matching TRBD1 (6 bases). The germline CDR1 and CDR2 sequences are MNHEY and SVGAGI. The CDR3 is made up of 17 amino acids. Trimming shortened V by 8 bases and J by 1 base, and 20 bases separated the two germline ends. This chain's CDR3 is CASGIATGSGTNEKLFF. Written as DNA, the CDR3 is TGTGCCAGCGGGATAGCAACAGGGTCGGGAACTAATGAAAAACTGTTTTTT.

This clonotype showed up many times. The chain recombines TRBV5-1 with TRBJ2-7; a possible D gene is TRBD1 (6 bases). The CDR3 is 13 amino acids. The V gene's germline CDR1 is SGHRS and CDR2 YFSETQ. Trimming cost V 7 bases and J 5 bases, with 16 bases left between them. The CDR3 region has the DNA TGCGCCAGCTCTTCAGGGGTCCCCGACGAGCAGTACTTC. Translating gives CASSSGVPDEQYF.

The chain combines TRBV7-6 with TRBJ2-7, with D hard to call. Per the germline V gene, CDR1 is SGHVS and CDR2 is FNYEAQ. The CDR3 is 15 amino acids. V was pared by 4 bases and J by 1 base, with 14 bases between. The CDR3 coding sequence is TGTGCCAGCAGCTCCCCCCAGGAGAATTCCTACGAGCAGTACTTC. This translates into CASSSPQENSYEQYF.

J is TRBJ1-4 and V is TRBV7-4; 10 bases map to TRBD1. The length of the CDR3 is 15 residues. CDR1 and CDR2 (germline): SGHVT, SQSDAQ. V shed 6 bases and J 6 bases; nucleotides not matched to a gene: 7. CDR3 in DNA: TGTGCCAGCAGTCCCCTAGACAGGGGGCATGAAAAACTGTTTTTT. Protein sequence: CASSPLDRGHEKLFF.

Ten or more counts support this clonotype. The chain combines TRBV9 with TRBJ1-6; perhaps TRBD1 as D (5 bases). V was pared by 0 bases and J by 6 bases, with 10 bases between. The CDR3 spans 15 residues. Germline V CDR1 and CDR2: SGDLS, YYNGEE. CDR3 coding DNA: TGTGCCAGCAGCGTAGAGGGGATGGGTAATTCACCCCTCCACTTT. It is translated as CASSVEGMGNSPLHF.

This clonotype was recorded at least ten times. The chain uses TRBV19 and TRBJ1-1; D gene uncertain. The CDR3 loop spans 12 amino acids. V dropped 8 bases and J dropped 3 bases, with 10 bases sitting between them. Germline-derived CDR1 and CDR2 are LNHDA and SQIVND (reference sequence). The CDR3 bases are TGTGCCAGTTTGTTAGGCGACACTGAAGCTTTCTTT. Amino acids: CASLLGDTEAFF.

This clonotype appeared once. The CDR3 coding sequence is TGTGCCAGCAGCTTAGAATCCCAACAGGGGGTGTCCTCTGGGGCCAACGTCCTGACTTTC. It specifies CASSLESQQGVSSGANVLTF. V and J are TRBV11-2 and TRBJ2-6, with TRBD1 matching over 8 bases. Germline V gene lookup returns CDR1 SGHAT and CDR2 FQNNGV. Trimming at V came to 0 bases and at J to 0 bases, leaving 10 bases not matched to a gene. CDR3 length equals 20 residues. Using reference TRBV11-2 and TRBJ2-6 for the parts outside the CDR3, the full variable domain is EAGVAQSPRYKIIEKRQSVAFWCNPISGHATLYWYQQILGQGPKLLIQFQNNGVVDDSQLPKDRFSAERLKGVDSTLKIQPAKLEDSAVYLCASSLESQQGVSSGANVLTFGAGSRLTVL.

This clonotype was seen ten or more times. This chain links TRBV20-1 with TRBJ1-2; 7 bases align to TRBD1. Germline V gives CDR1 DFQATT, CDR2 SNEGSKA (reference sequence). With 4 bases clipped from V and 4 bases from J, the junction kept 12 bases outside the gene matches. There are 15 residues in the CDR3. This CDR3 is CSATGTAKYSYGYTF. The CDR3 region has the DNA TGCAGTGCTACCGGGACAGCGAAGTACTCCTATGGCTACACCTTC.

Remarks on this clonotype: Given a much more abundant clone one base away, this may be a read error. The conserved phenylalanine or tryptophan normally closing the CDR3 is absent here, so this likely arose from a read error. The chain recombines TRBV7-2 with TRBJ1-1, with 7 bases matching TRBD1. J lost 0 bases, V lost 5 bases, and 6 bases had no gene match. Germline CDR1 is SGHTA and CDR2 is FQGNSA. The CDR3 runs 15 residues. The CDR3 loop is CASSKQGRLNTEAFL. CDR3 bases: TGTGCCAGCAGCAAACAGGGGAGGTTGAACACTGAAGCTTTCTTA.

This clonotype was picked up one time. The chain links TRBV10-3 to TRBJ1-2, with 10 positions matching TRBD1. The CDR3 has 13 amino acids. Germline V gene lookup returns CDR1 ENHRY and CDR2 SYGVKD. Trimming removed 10 bases from V and 8 bases from J; junction bases left unmatched: 10. In nucleotides, the CDR3 is TGTGCCACCTTCGGAGGACAGGGGGACGGCTACACCTTC. Residues: CATFGGQGDGYTF.

The chain carries TRBV29-1 and TRBJ1-1; D might be TRBD1 (5 bases). The V end was cut by 6 bases, the J end by 4 bases, with 15 bases between. The CDR3 totals 13 residues. Germline V gives CDR1 SQVTM, CDR2 ANQGSEA. The CDR3 DNA sequence: TGCAGCGTGAGGACCTCGGGGCCCACTGAAGCTTTCTTT. It codes for CSVRTSGPTEAFF.